One sample yielded the 24 T cell receptor beta chains listed below, sequenced in a study of T cells in narcolepsy. Sequenced by immunoSEQ multiplex PCR; TCRdb stores in-frame clones only, minus some. The sample lists fewer than 35,000 clones, about three quarters occurring once. Sequenced material: CD45RA- memory CD4+ T cells from PBMCs. These receptor sequences come from a human donor with narcolepsy.

This chain uses TRBV29-1 with TRBJ1-3; unclear D gene. The CDR3 covers 10 residues. The germline CDR1 and CDR2 sequences are SQVTM and ANQGSEA. The CDR3 DNA follows: TGCAATCGTAAGGGTGACACCATATATTTT. Protein product: CNRKGDTIYF. Together with reference TRBV29-1 and TRBJ1-3, the CDR3 gives the full variable domain: SAVISQKPSRDICQRGTSLTIQCQVDSQVTMMFWYRQQPGQSLTLIATANQGSEATYESGFVIDKFPISRPNLTFSTLTVSNMSPEDSSIYLCNRKGDTIYFGEGSWLTVV.

The chain joins TRBV7-2 to TRBJ1-1, with unresolved D. The V end was cut by 3 bases, the J end by 0 bases, with 8 bases between. Looked up from germline, CDR1 is SGHTA and CDR2 is FQGNSA. The CDR3 has 14 amino acids. In DNA form, the CDR3 reads TGTGCCAGCAGCTTCACCGGGATGAACACTGAAGCTTTCTTT. This gives the protein CASSFTGMNTEAFF.

The chain combines TRBV6-1 with TRBJ2-1; TRBD2 matches 9 bases. CDR1 is MNHNS, CDR2 SASEGT, per germline. The CDR3 totals 14 residues. The J segment lost 7 bases and the V segment lost 8 bases, leaving 9 bases of the junction unmatched. The CDR3: CASGRRGGINEQFF. For the CDR3, the DNA is TGTGCCAGCGGTCGGCGGGGGGGAATAAATGAGCAGTTCTTC.

The chain is built from TRBV5-3 and TRBJ2-1; 8 bases map to TRBD2. TRBV5-3 is annotated as an ORF whose role is uncertain. With V trimmed by 0 bases and J by 15 bases, 14 bases remained unmatched. CDR3 length: 15 residues. Here the CDR3 DNA reads TGTGCCAGAAGCTTGGGGGCCTGGGCGGGAGGCGAGGGGTTCTTC. This encodes CARSLGAWAGGEGFF.

This clone was observed a handful of times. This sample includes further DNA sequences coding for the same CDR3. This chain links TRBV5-1 with TRBJ1-1, with a possible D match to TRBD1 (6 bases). Trimming pared 5 bases from V and 4 bases from J, leaving 12 bases between. CDR3 length equals 13 residues. Looked up from germline, CDR1 is SGHRS and CDR2 is YFSETQ. CDR3 DNA: TGCGCCAGCAGTCAAGGGGGGGTCACTGAAGCTTTCTTT. It codes for CASSQGGVTEAFF.

This chain joins TRBV6-5 and TRBJ1-2, with a possible D match to TRBD1 (5 bases). Germline loops: CDR1 MNHEY, CDR2 SVGAGI. Trimming removed 6 bases at V and 4 bases at J, with 15 bases between. The CDR3 covers 14 residues. For the CDR3, the DNA is TGTGCCAGCAGACCGGGACCCTGGGGCTATGGCTACACCTTC. It yields the protein CASRPGPWGYGYTF.

This chain joins TRBV7-8 and TRBJ2-3; a possible D gene is TRBD1 (5 bases). Germline-derived CDR1 and CDR2 are SGHVS and FQNEAQ. The CDR3 length is 15 residues. V lost 2 bases and J lost 0, with 9 bases in between. The CDR3 here is CASSLQGFSTDTQYF. The CDR3 nucleotides are TGTGCCAGCAGCTTACAGGGCTTTAGCACAGATACGCAGTATTTT.

The rearrangement uses TRBV25-1 and TRBJ1-2; tentatively, D is TRBD1 (6 bases). Trimming shortened V by 1 base and J by 4 bases, and 13 bases separated the two germline ends. The CDR3 totals 15 residues. Germline V lookup: CDR1 MGHDK, CDR2 SYGVNS. The CDR3 loop reads CASSEWGQERYGYTF. Here the CDR3 DNA reads TGTGCCAGCAGTGAATGGGGGCAGGAGCGCTATGGCTACACCTTC.

The chain recombines TRBV19 with TRBJ2-5, with TRBD1 matching 8 bases. Germline lookup yields CDR1 LNHDA and CDR2 SQIVND (reference sequence). The CDR3 extends over 15 amino acids. Trimming took 1 base from V and 1 from J; bases not matched to a gene: 2. The CDR3 reads CASSIGTGGQETQYF. CDR3 DNA sequence: TGTGCCAGTAGTATAGGCACAGGGGGCCAAGAGACCCAGTACTTC.

This clone was counted only a few times. The chain combines TRBV5-6 with TRBJ1-1; a possible D gene is TRBD1 (5 bases). In germline, CDR1 is SGHDT, CDR2 YYEEEE. The CDR3 sequence is 14 residues long. V was trimmed by 4 bases and J by 3 bases, leaving 13 bases between them. This CDR3 is CASSARRQYTEAFF. The CDR3 DNA follows: TGTGCCAGCAGCGCCCGCCGACAGTACACTGAAGCTTTCTTT.

In DNA, the CDR3 is TGTGCCAGCAGTTCCCGGACAGGGCCGGGTTCACCCCTCCACTTT. This codes for CASSSRTGPGSPLHF. This chain joins TRBV5-4 and TRBJ1-6, with 8 nucleotides matching TRBD1. V was pared by 5 bases and J by 9 bases, with 10 bases of the junction left unmatched. Germline V gene lookup returns CDR1 SGHNT and CDR2 YYREEE (reference sequence). This CDR3 is 15 amino acids long.

The chain combines TRBV11-2 with TRBJ1-2; D unclear. CDR1 SGHAT and CDR2 FQNNGV come from the germline V gene. V lost 7 bases and J 6 bases, leaving 15 bases between the germline ends. This CDR3 is 13 amino acids long. The CDR3 DNA reads as TGTGCCAGCACCAAAGACCTGGAGGATGGCTACACCTTC. Translation gives CASTKDLEDGYTF.

J is TRBJ2-3 and V is TRBV25-1; no clear D gene. V was shortened by 3 bases and J by 0 bases, with 10 bases between the two germline ends. CDR1 MGHDK and CDR2 SYGVNS come from the germline V gene. This CDR3 contains 15 residues. The DNA of the CDR3 is TGTGCCAGCAGTGAGATTGGCACTAGCACAGATACGCAGTATTTT. It translates to CASSEIGTSTDTQYF.

The V and J genes are TRBV5-1 and TRBJ1-6, with D perhaps TRBD1 (5 bases). The CDR3 has 15 residues. CDR1 is SGHRS, CDR2 YFSETQ, per germline. V was clipped by 0 bases and J by 4 bases, with 8 bases between them. CDR3 region: CASSLDTGYNSPLHF. In DNA form, the CDR3 reads TGCGCCAGCAGCTTGGATACAGGATATAATTCACCCCTCCACTTT.

This clone was detected a few times. This chain joins TRBV5-4 and TRBJ1-3; TRBD1 matches 10 bases. Germline assignment: CDR1 SGHNT and CDR2 YYREEE (reference sequence). Trimming at V came to 3 bases and at J to 0 bases, leaving 6 bases not matched to a gene. The CDR3 spans 17 residues. The CDR3 DNA reads TGTGCCAGCAGCTCGGGACAGGGGCGGATCTCTGGAAACACCATATATTTT. The encoded protein is CASSSGQGRISGNTIYF. The whole variable domain, remainder taken from reference TRBV5-4 and TRBJ1-3, is ETGVTQSPTHLIKTRGQQVTLRCSSQSGHNTVSWYQQALGQGPQFIFQYYREEENGRGNFPPRFSGLQFPNYSSELNVNALELDDSALYLCASSSGQGRISGNTIYFGEGSWLTVV.

For this clone: The same CDR3 also results from other DNA sequences found in this sample. The gene calls are TRBV5-1 and TRBJ2-2; D not resolved. The V and J ends lost 4 bases and 2 bases respectively, with 6 bases between them. The CDR3 loop spans 13 amino acids. Germline-derived CDR1 and CDR2 are SGHRS and YFSETQ. The CDR3 nucleotides read TGCGCCAGCAGCCGCGGAAACACCGGGGAGCTGTTTTTT. This sequence encodes CASSRGNTGELFF.

The chain employs TRBV19 and TRBJ1-5; D might be TRBD1 (6 bases). V dropped 4 bases and J dropped 4 bases, with 8 bases sitting between them. This CDR3 comprises 13 residues. Germline V gives CDR1 LNHDA, CDR2 SQIVND (reference sequence). The chain's CDR3 is CASSTQGNQPQHF. The CDR3 region has the DNA TGTGCCAGTAGTACCCAGGGGAATCAGCCCCAGCATTTT.

The rearrangement links TRBV19 to TRBJ1-1; TRBD1 matches 8 bases. The CDR3 has 15 residues. Looked up from germline, CDR1 is LNHDA and CDR2 is SQIVND (reference sequence). The J segment lost 8 bases and the V segment lost 5 bases, leaving 13 bases of the junction unmatched. Here the CDR3 DNA reads TGTGCCAGTAGTTATACCCGGACAGGGCCTAAAGAAGCTTTCTTT. Translating gives CASSYTRTGPKEAFF.

This clone is labeled medium-sized. The chain employs TRBV19 and TRBJ2-1, with 9 positions matching TRBD2. The CDR3 spans 16 residues. With V trimmed by 8 bases and J by 2 bases, 10 bases remained unmatched. CDR1 is LNHDA, CDR2 SQIVND, per germline (reference sequence). CDR3 sequence (DNA): TGTGCCAGTTCCCGGCAGCGGGGGGCGACCTACAATGAGCAGTTCTTC. This sequence encodes CASSRQRGATYNEQFF.

The rearrangement uses TRBV5-1 and TRBJ2-1; 8 bases match TRBD2. Germline loops: CDR1 SGHRS, CDR2 YFSETQ. The length of the CDR3 is 15 residues. V lost 0 bases to trimming and J lost 9 bases; unmatched junction nucleotides: 8. The CDR3 protein is CASSLGSGGPGEQFF. The DNA for the CDR3 is TGCGCCAGCAGCTTGGGCAGCGGGGGCCCTGGTGAGCAGTTCTTC. The whole variable domain, remainder taken from reference TRBV5-1 and TRBJ2-1, is KAGVTQTPRYLIKTRGQQVTLSCSPISGHRSVSWYQQTPGQGLQFLFEYFSETQRNKGNFPGRFSGRQFSNSRSEMNVSTLELGDSALYLCASSLGSGGPGEQFFGPGTRLTVL.

V usage is TRBV6-1 and J usage is TRBJ2-7; D unclear. The CDR3 length is 13 residues. Germline V gene data show CDR1 as MNHNS and CDR2 as SASEGT. V was clipped by 4 bases and J by 5 bases, with 12 bases between them. CDR3 protein: CASSGSYVNEQYF. The CDR3 DNA reads as TGTGCCAGCAGTGGAAGTTACGTGAACGAGCAGTACTTC.

The chain links TRBV4-1 to TRBJ2-3, with D perhaps TRBD2 (6 bases). V gave up 2 bases and J gave up 6 bases, with 9 bases separating them. The CDR3 runs 13 residues. CDR1 MGHRA and CDR2 YSYEKL come from the germline V gene. CDR3 protein: CASSQLGLDTQYF. For the CDR3, the DNA is TGCGCCAGCAGCCAACTGGGACTGGATACGCAGTATTTT.

V is TRBV2 and J is TRBJ1-1; no clear D gene. V lost 10 bases and J 2 bases, leaving 17 bases between the germline ends. This CDR3 is 14 amino acids long. Germline V gene data show CDR1 as SNHLY and CDR2 as FYNNEI. The CDR3: CATRRGETNTEAFF. DNA of the CDR3: TGTGCCACCCGTCGCGGTGAAACTAACACTGAAGCTTTCTTT.

The gene calls are TRBV5-1 and TRBJ2-5, with D possibly TRBD2 on 6 matching bases. From germline, CDR1 is SGHRS and CDR2 YFSETQ. The CDR3 covers 16 residues. V gave up 0 bases and J gave up 1 base, with 13 bases separating them. CDR3 region: CASSLGLAKAQETQYF. DNA for the CDR3: TGCGCCAGCAGCTTGGGGCTAGCGAAGGCCCAAGAGACCCAGTACTTC.